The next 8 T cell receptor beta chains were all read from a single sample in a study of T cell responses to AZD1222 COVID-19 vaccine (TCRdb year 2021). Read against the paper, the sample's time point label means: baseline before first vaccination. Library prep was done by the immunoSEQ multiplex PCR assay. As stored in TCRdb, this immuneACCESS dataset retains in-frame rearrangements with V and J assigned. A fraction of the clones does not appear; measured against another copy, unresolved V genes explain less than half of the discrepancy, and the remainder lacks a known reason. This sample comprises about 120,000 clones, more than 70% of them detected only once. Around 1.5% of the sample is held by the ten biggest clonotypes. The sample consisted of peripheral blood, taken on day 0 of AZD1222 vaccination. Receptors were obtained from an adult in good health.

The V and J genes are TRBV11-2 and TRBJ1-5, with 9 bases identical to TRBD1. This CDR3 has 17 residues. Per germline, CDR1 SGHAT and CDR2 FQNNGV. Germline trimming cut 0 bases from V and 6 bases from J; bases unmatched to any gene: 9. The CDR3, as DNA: TGTGCCAGCAGCTTAGATTCCACGGGACAGGGTGGTCAGCCCCAGCATTTT. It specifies CASSLDSTGQGGQPQHF.

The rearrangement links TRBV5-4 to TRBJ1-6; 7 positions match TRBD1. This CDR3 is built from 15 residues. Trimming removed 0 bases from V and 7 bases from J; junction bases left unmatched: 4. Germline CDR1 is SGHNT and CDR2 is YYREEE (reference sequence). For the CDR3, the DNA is TGTGCCAGCAGCTTGGCAGGGGGAGGGAATTCACCCCTCCACTTT. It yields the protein CASSLAGGGNSPLHF.

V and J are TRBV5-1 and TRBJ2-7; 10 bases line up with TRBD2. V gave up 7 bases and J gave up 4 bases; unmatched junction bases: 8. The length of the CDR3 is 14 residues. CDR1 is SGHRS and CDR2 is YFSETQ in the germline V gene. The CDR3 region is CASGLLAGSYEQYF. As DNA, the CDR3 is TGCGCCAGCGGTTTACTAGCGGGAAGTTACGAGCAGTACTTC.

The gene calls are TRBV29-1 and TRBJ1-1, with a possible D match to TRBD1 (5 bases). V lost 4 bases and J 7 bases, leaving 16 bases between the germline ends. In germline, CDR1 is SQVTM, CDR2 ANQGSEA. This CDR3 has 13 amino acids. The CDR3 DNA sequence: TGCAGCGTTGTGTTTGGGACGGAGAGTGAAGCTTTCTTT. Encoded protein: CSVVFGTESEAFF.

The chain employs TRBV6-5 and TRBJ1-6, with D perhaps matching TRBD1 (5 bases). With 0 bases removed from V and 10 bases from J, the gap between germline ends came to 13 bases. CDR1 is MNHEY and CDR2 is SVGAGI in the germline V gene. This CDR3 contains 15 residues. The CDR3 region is CASSYSQGLGSPLHF. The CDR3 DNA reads TGTGCCAGCAGTTACTCCCAGGGTTTGGGCTCACCCCTCCACTTT.

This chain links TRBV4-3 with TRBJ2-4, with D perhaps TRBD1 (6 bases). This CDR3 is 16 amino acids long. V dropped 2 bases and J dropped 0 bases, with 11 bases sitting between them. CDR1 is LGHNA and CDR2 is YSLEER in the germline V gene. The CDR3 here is CASSQTGSGAKNIQYF. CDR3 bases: TGCGCCAGCAGCCAAACAGGGAGCGGAGCCAAAAACATTCAGTACTTC.

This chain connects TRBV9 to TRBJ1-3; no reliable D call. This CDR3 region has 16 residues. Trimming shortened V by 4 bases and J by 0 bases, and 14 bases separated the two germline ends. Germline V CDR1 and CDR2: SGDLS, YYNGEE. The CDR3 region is CASSPLSRYSGNTIYF. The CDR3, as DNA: TGTGCCAGCAGCCCCTTGAGCCGGTACTCTGGAAACACCATATATTTT. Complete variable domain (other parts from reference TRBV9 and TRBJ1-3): DSGVTQTPKHLITATGQRVTLRCSPRSGDLSVYWYQQSLDQGLQFLIQYYNGEERAKGNILERFSAQQFPDLHSELNLSSLELGDSALYFCASSPLSRYSGNTIYFGEGSWLTVV.

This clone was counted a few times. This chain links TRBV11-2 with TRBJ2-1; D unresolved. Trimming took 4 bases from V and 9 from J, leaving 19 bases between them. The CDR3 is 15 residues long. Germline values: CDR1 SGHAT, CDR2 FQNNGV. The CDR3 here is CASSSWTERPFEQFF. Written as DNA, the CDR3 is TGTGCCAGCAGCTCCTGGACCGAACGGCCGTTTGAGCAGTTCTTC.